The 7 T cell receptor beta chains in this list originate from one sample, sequenced in a study of T cell repertoires in cytomegalovirus infection (dated by TCRdb to about 2019). This sample was sequenced with an Illumina HiSeq 1500. The public sequencing data were trimmed at Q25 with fastp and processed into clonotypes with MiXCR by TCRdb, which kept only in-frame beta chains. All rows with the same CDR3 protein become a single entry with the most common DNA and genes. The sample includes 450,000 to 600,000 distinct CDR3 sequences, with around 35% observed a single time. Of the sample, roughly 16% is held by the ten largest clones. The treatment or condition label, as the study defines it: in vitro stimulation with specific CMV peptide epitopes to enrich CMV-specific T cells. No antigen has been assigned to these receptors. The sample was cultured PBMCs, taken from culture after CMV antigen stimulation. These receptors were taken from a human donor in good health (CMV status not recorded). Some clones in this sample may be carry-over from other donors' samples.

The chain combines TRBV19 with TRBJ2-7; 12 bases match TRBD1. Germline V gives CDR1 LNHDA, CDR2 SQIVND (reference sequence). The CDR3 is 15 residues long. Trimming cost V 3 bases and J 5 bases; bases outside gene matches: 5. The CDR3 DNA is TGTGCCAGTAGTATCGCGGGACAGGGGGCACACGAGCAGTACTTC. Amino acid sequence: CASSIAGQGAHEQYF.

Only a few counts were recorded for this clonotype. The V and J genes are TRBV25-1 and TRBJ1-5; the D is unclear. The CDR3 extends over 14 amino acids. CDR1 is MGHDK, CDR2 SYGVNS, per germline. V was shortened by 3 bases and J by 0 bases, with 6 bases between the two germline ends. CDR3 in DNA: TGTGCCAGCAGTGATCAGGTTAGCAATCAGCCCCAGCATTTT. Translation: CASSDQVSNQPQHF. The entire variable domain, with the rest obtained from reference TRBV25-1 and TRBJ1-5, is as follows: EADIYQTPRYLVIGTGKKITLECSQTMGHDKMYWYQQDPGMELHLIHYSYGVNSTEKGDLSSESTVSRIRTEHFPLTLESARPSHTSQYLCASSDQVSNQPQHFGDGTRLSIL.

DNA for the CDR3: TGTGCCAGCAGTCTTCCTCGCGGGACAGCTTATAATTCACCCCTCCACTTT. Translating it yields CASSLPRGTAYNSPLHF. The gene calls are TRBV6-2 or TRBV6-3 and TRBJ1-6; TRBD1 matches 7 bases. CDR1 and CDR2 from the germline V gene are MNHEY and SVGEGT. Trimming cost V 5 bases and J 4 bases; bases outside gene matches: 11. This CDR3 is built from 17 residues.

This clonotype was observed a single time. The chain employs TRBV20-1 and TRBJ1-1; no definite D call. CDR1 is DFQATT, CDR2 SNEGSKA, per germline (reference sequence). Trimming stripped 6 bases from V and 0 bases from J, with 5 bases between. The CDR3 has 11 amino acids. CDR3 residues: CSAEMNTEAFF. DNA for the CDR3: TGCAGTGCCGAGATGAACACTGAAGCTTTCTTT.

This clonotype was found a few times. The chain has TRBV20-1 and TRBJ1-5; D is undetermined. Trimming pared 2 bases from V and 5 bases from J, leaving 10 bases between. CDR1 is DFQATT and CDR2 is SNEGSKA in the germline V gene (reference sequence). This CDR3 contains 13 residues. The CDR3 spells CSARPTDYQPQHF. The CDR3 DNA sequence: TGCAGTGCTAGACCAACAGATTATCAGCCCCAGCATTTT.

The CDR3 reads CASSLVATGAYGYTF. CDR3 bases: TGTGCCAGCAGCTTGGTTGCGACAGGGGCGTATGGCTACACCTTC. The V call is TRBV5-8, the J call TRBJ1-2; TRBD1 agrees at 8 bases. CDR1 and CDR2 from the germline V gene are SGHTS and YDEGEE. The trim removed 0 bases at V and 5 bases at J, leaving 6 bases unmatched. This CDR3 has 15 residues.

A few counts support this clonotype. This sequence joins TRBV7-9 and TRBJ2-2; D uncertain. Trimming cost V 1 base and J 6 bases, with 6 bases left between them. Germline-derived CDR1 and CDR2 are SEHNR and FQNEAQ (reference sequence). The CDR3 covers 13 residues. CDR3 coding DNA: TGTGCCAGCAGCTTAGATGTTCCCGGGGAGCTGTTTTTT. Protein sequence: CASSLDVPGELFF.